This passage covers 3 T cell receptor beta chains from one sample sequenced in a study of human T cells and chemical hapten exposure. One entry per CDR3 protein, called by TCRdb with MiXCR from the RACE reads. The sample yields about 120,000 distinct CDR3 sequences, less than 15% seen once. The time point was: pre-sensitization, week 0. Specified treatment: therapeutic diphenylcyclopropenone sensitization with weekly scalp DPC. The material sequenced was whole blood, taken in connection with sensitization to the hapten diphenylcyclopropenone (DPC). The source is a woman under 30 with alopecia areata. Some clones in this sample may be carry-over from other donors' samples.

This clonotype turned up a few times. CDR3 in DNA: TGTGCAAGTCGCAAAGGGACCCTTCCAACCGGGCAAGAGACCCAGTACTTC. Translating it yields CASRKGTLPTGQETQYF. This chain uses TRBV12-2 with TRBJ2-5; the table gives TRBD1 as D, unverified against the DNA. TRBV12-2 is recorded as a pseudogene. CDR3 length equals 17 residues.

The genes are TRBV7-2 and TRBJ2-7, with 7 bases that match TRBD2. Trimming cost V 5 bases and J 4 bases; bases outside gene matches: 11. Germline V gives CDR1 SGHTA, CDR2 FQGNSA. CDR3 length: 15 amino acids. The CDR3 sequence is CASSPRSGTGYEQYF. The CDR3 region has the DNA TGTGCCAGCAGCCCCCGAAGCGGGACGGGTTACGAGCAGTACTTC.

The V and J genes are TRBV10-2 and TRBJ2-5; TRBD1 or TRBD2 may be the D gene (5 bases each). CDR1 is WSHSY and CDR2 is SAAADI in the germline V gene. The V and J ends lost 7 bases and 0 bases respectively, with 15 bases between them. The CDR3 contains 15 residues. The CDR3 nucleotides are TGCGCCAGCATCCGGGACGGAGCTTACCAAGAGACCCAGTACTTC. Its protein is CASIRDGAYQETQYF.